The rows below give T cell receptor beta chains drawn from one sample of a study of Ad26.COV2.S vaccination and SARS-CoV-2 variants. Method: immunoSEQ multiplex PCR; TCRdb's copy keeps in-frame clones and lacks some. The sample carries 200,000 to 300,000 clones, around 90% recorded once. The source was peripheral blood, collected in a trial of Ad26.COV2.S vaccine versus placebo. These receptors were collected from a person between 18 and 59 years old who received the Ad26.COV2.S COVID-19 vaccine or a placebo. The CDR3 runs from the conserved cysteine through the conserved F or W. The order of the fields is J gene, V gene, CDR3 length, D gene, clone size, CDR3 protein, CDR3 DNA. D genes are given only for firm matches. Some rows have no size entry. The others give once, few or many, or a class for an expanded clone.

>TRBJ1-2|TRBV4-3|14|NA|NA
CASSQDGQLYGYTF
TGCGCCAGCAGCCAAGATGGGCAGCTATATGGCTACACCTTC
>TRBJ1-1|TRBV19|11|NA|NA
CASSAYTEAFF
TGTGCCAGTAGTGCCTATACTGAAGCTTTCTTT
>TRBJ1-1|TRBV11-3|13|NA|NA
CASSLGRNTEAFF
TGTGCCAGCAGCTTGGGCCGGAACACTGAAGCTTTCTTT
>TRBJ1-1|TRBV19|12|NA|few
CASSMLNTEAFF
TGTGCCAGTAGTATGCTGAACACTGAAGCTTTCTTT
>TRBJ1-3|TRBV19|16|NA|NA
CASSTITGTAGNTIYF
TGTGCCAGTAGTACAATCACAGGGACGGCTGGAAACACCATATATTTT
>TRBJ2-2|TRBV27|15|TRBD1|NA
CASSPGQGRNGELFF
TGTGCCAGCAGTCCCGGACAGGGCCGGAACGGGGAGCTGTTTTTT
>TRBJ2-2|TRBV7-3|13|NA|few
CASSPANTGELFF
TGTGCCAGCAGCCCCGCGAACACCGGGGAGCTGTTTTTT
>TRBJ2-3|TRBV11-2|13|TRBD1|NA
CASLQGLTDTQYF
TGTGCCAGCTTACAGGGGCTCACAGATACGCAGTATTTT
>TRBJ1-1|TRBV6-5|13|TRBD1|NA
CASSQGENTEAFF
TGTGCCAGCAGCCAGGGGGAGAACACTGAAGCTTTCTTT
>TRBJ1-2|TRBV6-2/TRBV6-3|12|NA|NA
CASSYSREGYTF
TGTGCCAGCAGTTACTCGAGGGAGGGCTACACCTTC
>TRBJ1-2|TRBV3-1/TRBV3-2|13|TRBD1|NA
CASSLGQSHGYTF
TGTGCCAGCAGCCTGGGACAGTCCCATGGCTACACCTTC
>TRBJ1-4|TRBV19|15|TRBD1|NA
CASSARDRANEKLFF
TGTGCCAGTAGTGCCCGGGACAGGGCCAATGAAAAACTGTTTTTT
>TRBJ1-2|TRBV18|12|NA|once
CASSPGVYGYTF
TGTGCCAGCTCACCAGGGGTATATGGCTACACCTTC
>TRBJ2-7|TRBV5-6|18|TRBD1|NA
CASSHGDRGPRSSYEQYF
TGTGCCAGCAGCCACGGGGACAGGGGTCCGAGGAGCTCCTACGAGCAGTACTTC
>TRBJ2-1|TRBV5-8|18|TRBD2|once
CASSLGTSGILSYNEQFF
TGTGCCAGCAGCTTGGGGACTAGCGGGATACTCTCCTACAATGAGCAGTTCTTC
>TRBJ2-6|TRBV3-1/TRBV3-2|18|NA|NA
CASSQAQGPFSGANVLTF
TGTGCCAGCAGCCAAGCCCAGGGGCCTTTCTCTGGGGCCAACGTCCTGACTTTC
>TRBJ2-3|TRBV11-2|16|NA|NA
CASSPPRDHPTDTQYF
TGTGCCAGCAGCCCACCCCGGGACCACCCCACAGATACGCAGTATTTT
>TRBJ2-7|TRBV9|15|NA|NA
CASSVEKGGPYEQYF
TGTGCCAGCAGCGTAGAGAAGGGGGGCCCCTACGAGCAGTACTTC
>TRBJ2-3|TRBV6-6|10|NA|few
CASQADTQYF
TGTGCCAGCCAGGCAGATACGCAGTATTTT
>TRBJ2-5|TRBV24-1|16|TRBD1|NA
CATSDLGQDYQETQYF
TGTGCCACCAGTGATTTGGGACAGGACTACCAAGAGACCCAGTACTTC
>TRBJ2-1|TRBV6-6|15|TRBD1|NA
CASSYGTGVGNEQFF
TGTGCCAGCAGTTACGGGACAGGGGTAGGCAATGAGCAGTTCTTC
>TRBJ1-6|TRBV21-1|12|NA|NA
CARRGPNSPLHF
TGTGCTCGTCGGGGACCAAATTCACCCCTCCACTTT
>TRBJ2-1|TRBV7-8|15|NA|NA
CASSHPGQRNNEQFF
TGTGCCAGCAGCCATCCAGGCCAGAGGAACAATGAGCAGTTCTTC
>TRBJ2-7|TRBV7-8|14|TRBD1|NA
CASSPRGQAQQQYF
TGTGCCAGCAGCCCGAGGGGACAGGCACAACAGCAGTACTTC
>TRBJ2-5|TRBV11-2|14|NA|once
CASSLTAGGETQYF
TGTGCCAGCAGCTTAACGGCAGGGGGGGAGACCCAGTACTTC
>TRBJ1-1|TRBV7-9|13|NA|few
CASSLQGNTEAFF
TGTGCCAGCAGCTTGCAGGGGAACACTGAAGCTTTCTTT
>TRBJ1-4|TRBV5-6|16|NA|NA
CASSFRQRTTNEKLFF
TGTGCCAGCAGCTTTAGACAGCGGACGACTAATGAAAAACTGTTTTTT
>TRBJ1-5|TRBV4-2|15|NA|NA
CASSLNSGLNQPQHF
TGTGCCAGCAGCCTAAACTCGGGCCTCAATCAGCCCCAGCATTTT
>TRBJ2-5|TRBV14|17|TRBD2|few
CASSPHGLAGGRETQYF
TGTGCCAGCAGCCCCCATGGACTAGCGGGAGGTCGAGAGACCCAGTACTTC
>TRBJ2-5|TRBV7-2|14|NA|NA
CASSRGSYQETQYF
TGTGCCAGCTCTAGGGGATCCTACCAAGAGACCCAGTACTTC
>TRBJ2-2|TRBV9|13|NA|NA
CASSVADTGELFF
TGTGCCAGCAGCGTAGCGGACACCGGGGAGCTGTTTTTT
>TRBJ2-5|TRBV7-9|15|TRBD2|NA
CASSLAAGYQETQYF
TGTGCCAGCAGCCTAGCGGCGGGGTACCAAGAGACCCAGTACTTC
>TRBJ2-7|TRBV7-2|12|NA|NA
CASSPSVGEQYF
TGTGCCAGCAGCCCGTCCGTTGGCGAGCAGTACTTC
>TRBJ1-2|TRBV7-6|14|TRBD1|once
CASSPRTGGYGYTF
TGTGCCAGCAGCCCCAGGACAGGGGGCTATGGCTACACCTTC
>TRBJ2-1|TRBV9|16|TRBD2|NA
CASSRTSGSAYNEQFF
TGTGCCAGCAGCAGAACTAGCGGGAGTGCCTACAATGAGCAGTTCTTC
>TRBJ2-1|TRBV14|18|TRBD2|NA
CASSQGGLAVVSYNEQFF
TGTGCCAGCAGCCAAGGGGGACTAGCGGTCGTCTCCTACAATGAGCAGTTCTTC
>TRBJ2-3|TRBV19|15|NA|NA
CASSSRQAFTDTQYF
TGTGCCAGTAGTTCTAGACAGGCCTTCACAGATACGCAGTATTTT
>TRBJ1-1|TRBV7-9|14|TRBD1|NA
CASSAGQGAAEAFF
TGTGCCAGCAGCGCGGGACAGGGGGCGGCTGAAGCTTTCTTT
>TRBJ2-3|TRBV10-2|13|NA|once
CASRGLDSDTQYF
TGCGCCAGCAGGGGGCTGGATTCGGATACGCAGTATTTT
>TRBJ1-2|TRBV2|13|TRBD1|NA
CASSGGEYDGYTF
TGTGCCAGTTCAGGGGGCGAATATGATGGCTACACCTTC
>TRBJ1-2|TRBV7-8|17|NA|few
CASSVSSNRSPRDGYTF
TGTGCCAGCAGCGTGTCCTCGAATAGGTCCCCGCGAGATGGCTACACCTTC
>TRBJ1-1|TRBV29-1|10|NA|NA
CSVRGAEAFF
TGCAGCGTTAGGGGGGCCGAAGCTTTCTTT
>TRBJ2-3|TRBV18|15|NA|NA
CASSPRGGSTDTQYF
TGTGCCAGCTCACCCAGGGGGGGTAGCACAGATACGCAGTATTTT
>TRBJ1-3|TRBV4-3|13|TRBD1|NA
CASSRQGSDTIYF
TGCGCCAGCAGCCGACAGGGATCGGACACCATATATTTT
>TRBJ2-1|TRBV4-1|18|TRBD2|NA
CASSQLSGRAKGYNEQFF
TGCGCCAGCAGCCAACTTAGCGGGAGGGCCAAGGGCTACAATGAGCAGTTCTTC
>TRBJ2-5|TRBV30|15|TRBD1|NA
CAWSVQSGGRETQYF
TGTGCCTGGAGTGTACAGTCAGGGGGCCGAGAGACCCAGTACTTC
>TRBJ1-1|TRBV5-6|15|TRBD1|NA
CASSLLAGGSTEAFF
TGTGCCAGCAGCTTGTTGGCAGGGGGTTCCACTGAAGCTTTCTTT